Listed below are T cell receptor beta chains from one sample, sequenced in a study of ipilimumab plus nivolumab after autologous stem cell transplantation. TCRdb's table, derived via immunoSEQ multiplex PCR, lists solely in-frame clones and lacks some. Among 15,000 to 20,000 clones, about 80% were seen once, and the ten largest hold approximately 10%. The sample here was PBMCs, taken in a trial of ipilimumab plus nivolumab as post-transplant consolidation. Every receptor here comes from a male donor with diffuse large B-cell lymphoma. CDR3s leave out the opening cysteine and the closing phenylalanine or tryptophan. Fields, in order: J gene, clone size, V gene, D gene, CDR3 length, CDR3 protein. D genes are given only for firm matches. Clone size is given for some rows only: seen once, a few or many times, or a class if the clone is expanded.

>TRBJ2-7|NA|TRBV6-7|NA|13
ASRLRGLTSYEQY
>TRBJ1-1|NA|TRBV13|NA|13
ASSSVYRMNTEAF
>TRBJ2-7|NA|TRBV9|NA|11
ASSVGGDYEQY
>TRBJ2-3|NA|TRBV2|TRBD2|13
ASRGTSGGTDTQY
>TRBJ2-3|medium-sized|TRBV4-2|TRBD2|15
ASSQALSGGASDTQY
>TRBJ1-5|NA|TRBV5-5|TRBD1|14
ASSLSGGQADQPQH
>TRBJ2-7|NA|TRBV10-3|NA|13
AISAPGGPTYEQY
>TRBJ1-1|once|TRBV19|TRBD1|12
ASSRGGTLTEAF
>TRBJ2-5|NA|TRBV5-1|NA|12
ASSLFPAEETQY
>TRBJ1-1|NA|TRBV18|NA|14
ASSPSPQGGNTEAF
>TRBJ1-1|once|TRBV6-5|NA|13
ASSAFGTLNTEAF
>TRBJ2-2|NA|TRBV5-5|TRBD1|12
ASSSRTGTGELF
>TRBJ1-6|NA|TRBV6-5|NA|14
ASSYSKGAHNSPLH
>TRBJ2-3|NA|TRBV5-1|TRBD1|13
ASSYRQGGSDTQY
>TRBJ1-1|NA|TRBV4-2|NA|16
ASSPSRGGRIYHTEAF
>TRBJ2-1|NA|TRBV10-3|TRBD2|13
ASRVPGLDGDEQF
>TRBJ2-1|NA|TRBV5-6|NA|12
ASSLVRAYNEQF
>TRBJ1-2|NA|TRBV19|NA|15
ASTPRAGEGLNYGYT
>TRBJ1-4|few|TRBV27|NA|11
ASSLQGGEKLF
>TRBJ2-2|NA|TRBV7-2|NA|14
ASSSPTGGDTGELF
>TRBJ1-1|NA|TRBV7-9|TRBD1|13
ASSFTGGPSTEAF
>TRBJ2-5|NA|TRBV16|NA|12
ASSHTTDQETQY
>TRBJ2-7|NA|TRBV11-2|TRBD2|13
ASSLGAGGKDEQY
>TRBJ1-6|medium-sized|TRBV5-1|NA|12
ASSPGGGDSPLH
>TRBJ2-7|NA|TRBV19|TRBD2|13
ASSRLAGGHYEQY
>TRBJ2-3|NA|TRBV10-3|TRBD1|12
AINEQGAGDTQY
>TRBJ1-6|NA|TRBV27|NA|10
ASSFSGSPLH
>TRBJ1-5|NA|TRBV7-8|NA|12
ASSLERGRQPQH
>TRBJ2-3|NA|TRBV7-6|NA|14
ASSLGLGGGTDTQY
>TRBJ1-4|NA|TRBV6-1|NA|13
ASSRRGSTNEKLF
>TRBJ2-3|NA|TRBV5-1|NA|14
ASSLEGGAITDTQY
>TRBJ1-1|NA|TRBV9|NA|12
ASSVGGVNTEAF
>TRBJ2-3|NA|TRBV10-1|TRBD1|13
ASSEGTGATDTQY
>TRBJ1-4|NA|TRBV6-5|NA|13
ASSPFGRINEKLF
>TRBJ1-2|NA|TRBV29-1|TRBD1|14
SVAPRTGGKGYGYT
>TRBJ1-1|NA|TRBV2|NA|13
ASHLGRNPNTEAF
>TRBJ1-1|once|TRBV5-8|NA|14
ASSQDPAQTSGTAF
>TRBJ1-1|NA|TRBV5-1|NA|11
ASSLGQFTEAF
>TRBJ2-3|NA|TRBV7-9|TRBD1|14
ASSLAGTGFTDTQY
>TRBJ2-6|NA|TRBV5-1|NA|14
ASSRTGFSGANVLT
>TRBJ2-7|NA|TRBV9|TRBD2|12
ASSVGGSSYEQY
>TRBJ1-2|NA|TRBV28|TRBD1|11
ASDRQGKNGYT
>TRBJ1-6|NA|TRBV25-1|NA|16
ANYDRPIVFSYNSPLH
>TRBJ2-6|NA|TRBV28|NA|13
ASSLRGTGANVLT